The subject of this entry is one TCR beta chain. Its antigen is unknown. Some clones are missing from TCRdb's copy, which holds only in-frame ones; the method was immunoSEQ multiplex PCR. The data contain roughly 700,000 clones, 80% to 90% of them singletons. This sample is drawn from a study of Ad26.COV2.S vaccination and SARS-CoV-2 variants. Whole-study context: Ad26.COV2.S, an intramuscular injection, was given once or twice 56 days apart. General study points: After vaccination, substantial breadth of spike-specific CD8+ and CD4+ responses was reported. Analytic work on TCR breadth and depth might have understated the full extent of total T cell responses.

Trimming pared 5 bases from V and 8 bases from J, leaving 12 bases between. The CDR3 loop spans 13 amino acids. Germline V lookup: CDR1 SGHVS, CDR2 FQNEAQ. Treatment in this sample: roughly 20 received Ad26.COV2.S at low or high dose, single or two shots; about 5 received placebo; per-sample allocation not given. The samples were gathered on day 63 after the first injection of vaccine or placebo. Adults aged 18-55 years in Boston included the donor. V is TRBV7-8 and J is TRBJ2-2, with D maybe TRBD2 (6 bases). Sample: peripheral blood, taken in a trial of Ad26.COV2.S vaccine versus placebo. This clonotype was sampled from a person aged 18 to 65 who received the Ad26.COV2.S COVID-19 vaccine or a placebo. The CDR3 nucleotides read TGTGCCAGCAGCCCTAGCGTAGGTGGGGAGCTGTTTTTT. Translated: CASSPSVGGELFF.